Listed here are 21 T cell receptor beta chains from one sample, sequenced in a study of shared clonotypes between healthy human individuals. Generated by immunoSEQ multiplex PCR, the TCRdb table keeps only in-frame clones and is missing some. The profile shows roughly 2.4 million clones, 90% to 96% of them singletons. Sequencing used naive CD4+ T cells sorted from blood. Subset meaning: CD45RA+ positively selected. Receptors were obtained from a man between 18 and 35 years old in good health.

This chain uses TRBV6-5 with TRBJ1-1; D ambiguous. Trimming stripped 0 bases from V and 0 bases from J, with 5 bases between. Germline V CDR1 and CDR2: MNHEY, SVGAGI. This CDR3 contains 14 residues. This CDR3 is CASSYSKVNTEAFF. In nucleotides, the CDR3 is TGTGCCAGCAGTTACTCGAAAGTGAACACTGAAGCTTTCTTT.

V usage is TRBV5-6 and J usage is TRBJ1-4; perhaps TRBD1 as D (5 bases). V was cut by 2 bases and J by 7 bases, with 9 bases left in between. CDR1 SGHDT and CDR2 YYEEEE come from the germline V gene. This CDR3 contains 13 residues. This chain's CDR3 is CASSFQTAEKLFF. The CDR3 DNA sequence: TGTGCCAGCAGCTTCCAGACAGCTGAAAAACTGTTTTTT.

This chain uses TRBV7-2 with TRBJ1-1, with 8 bases that match TRBD1. Germline lookup yields CDR1 SGHTA and CDR2 FQGNSA. The J segment lost 4 bases and the V segment lost 2 bases, leaving 6 bases of the junction unmatched. This CDR3 is 15 amino acids long. In nucleotides, the CDR3 is TGTGCCAGCAGCTTACAGGGGGCGTCAAGCACTGAAGCTTTCTTT. Encoded protein: CASSLQGASSTEAFF.

This clone was recorded once. DNA for the CDR3: TGTGCCACCAGCATCAGGGACGGAGGCACTGAAGCTTTCTTT. Its protein product is CATSIRDGGTEAFF. The rearrangement joins TRBV15 to TRBJ1-1, with a weak D call TRBD1 (5 bases). The CDR3 has 14 amino acids. With 4 bases removed from V and 4 bases from J, the gap between germline ends came to 13 bases. CDR1 and CDR2 (germline): LNHNV, YYDKDF (reference sequence).

Comment on this clone: At the DNA level, this CDR3 is encoded by other sequences in the same sample as well. This sequence joins TRBV18 and TRBJ2-5, with TRBD1 identical over 9 bases. The ends lost 2 bases at V and 4 bases at J; junction bases unmatched: 2. Germline V gene data show CDR1 as KGHSH and CDR2 as LQKENI. The CDR3 is 14 residues long. CDR3 nucleotide sequence: TGTGCCAGCTCACCATCGGGACAGGGAGAGACCCAGTACTTC. It is translated as CASSPSGQGETQYF. The entire variable domain, with the rest obtained from reference TRBV18 and TRBJ2-5, is as follows: NAGVMQNPRHLVRRRGQEARLRCSPMKGHSHVYWYRQLPEEGLKFMVYLQKENIIDESGMPKERFSAEFPKEGPSILRIQQVVRGDSAAYFCASSPSGQGETQYFGPGTRLLVL.

V usage is TRBV5-4 and J usage is TRBJ2-5; no reliable D call. Trimming cost V 7 bases and J 0 bases, with 7 bases left between them. The germline CDR1 and CDR2 sequences are SGHNT and YYREEE (reference sequence). This CDR3 region has 12 residues. The chain's CDR3 is CASQRDQETQYF. CDR3 coding DNA: TGTGCCAGCCAAAGGGACCAAGAGACCCAGTACTTC.

J is TRBJ2-3 and V is TRBV6-5, with D tentatively TRBD2 (6 bases). Germline CDR1 is MNHEY and CDR2 is SVGAGI. V lost 2 bases, J lost 0 bases, and 9 bases lay in between. This CDR3 has 15 residues. The CDR3 here is CASSYAGTSTDTQYF. The CDR3, as DNA: TGTGCCAGCAGTTACGCGGGAACTAGCACAGATACGCAGTATTTT.

DNA of the CDR3: TGCGCCAGCAGCCAAGCAAGCGGGGGGAGCTCCTACAATGAGCAGTTCTTC. Its protein is CASSQASGGSSYNEQFF. V usage is TRBV4-1 and J usage is TRBJ2-1; 9 bases align to TRBD2. The V gene end was trimmed by 1 base and the J gene end by 0 bases; junction bases not matched to a gene: 4. CDR3 length: 17 residues. Germline V gene sequence: CDR1 MGHRA, CDR2 YSYEKL.

The chain has TRBV5-1 and TRBJ1-1, with TRBD1 as a possible D gene (6 bases). The CDR3 loop spans 13 amino acids. Germline V gene lookup returns CDR1 SGHRS and CDR2 YFSETQ. With 2 bases removed from V and 8 bases from J, the gap between germline ends came to 13 bases. CDR3 bases: TGCGCCAGCAGCTTAGCGGTAACAGGGGAAGCTTTCTTT. Protein sequence: CASSLAVTGEAFF.

Comment on this clone: This specimen includes other DNA sequences encoding the same CDR3. The chain is built from TRBV27 and TRBJ2-7, with D uncertain. This CDR3 region has 13 residues. Trimming removed 3 bases at V and 2 bases at J, with 8 bases between. Per germline, CDR1 MNHEY and CDR2 SMNVEV (reference sequence). CDR3 in amino acids: CASSLRPTYEQYF. CDR3 in DNA: TGTGCCAGCAGTTTGCGACCCACCTACGAGCAGTACTTC.

This sequence joins TRBV30 and TRBJ1-2; 8 positions agree with TRBD1. This CDR3 spans 13 amino acids. Unmatched junction bases numbered 5, after V lost 5 bases and J lost 3 bases. Germline CDR1 is GTSNPN and CDR2 is SVGIG (reference sequence). CDR3 DNA sequence: TGTGCCTGGGGACAGGGAGGCGACTATGGCTACACCTTC. Its translation: CAWGQGGDYGYTF.

V usage is TRBV6-5 and J usage is TRBJ2-3; the match to TRBD1 covers 9 bases. V was pared by 6 bases and J by 1 base, with 5 bases of the junction left unmatched. Germline V gives CDR1 MNHEY, CDR2 SVGAGI. The CDR3 covers 15 residues. CDR3: CASRERTGGTDTQYF. For the CDR3, the DNA is TGTGCCAGCAGAGAAAGGACAGGGGGCACAGATACGCAGTATTTT.

As to this clone: The same CDR3 can be traced to other DNA sequences in this sample. The chain recombines TRBV6-1 with TRBJ1-1; tentative D call: TRBD1 (6 bases). Germline CDR1 reads MNHNS; CDR2 reads SASEGT. With 2 bases removed from V and 3 bases from J, the gap between germline ends came to 7 bases. The CDR3 totals 13 residues. CDR3 sequence: CASSEQGYTEAFF. The DNA for the CDR3 is TGTGCCAGCAGTGAACAGGGGTACACTGAAGCTTTCTTT.

The chain couples TRBV9 to TRBJ1-3, with D hard to call. CDR1 and CDR2 from the germline V gene are SGDLS and YYNGEE. V was clipped by 0 bases and J by 2 bases, with 6 bases between them. The CDR3 loop spans 14 amino acids. The CDR3 DNA sequence: TGTGCCAGCAGCGTAGATATGGCTGGAAACACCATATATTTT. It codes for CASSVDMAGNTIYF.

This chain links TRBV10-1 with TRBJ2-7, with TRBD1 as a possible D gene (5 bases). CDR3 length equals 14 residues. V was trimmed by 0 bases and J by 6 bases, leaving 12 bases between them. Germline-derived CDR1 and CDR2 are WNHNN and SYGVQD (reference sequence). In DNA form, the CDR3 reads TGCGCCAGCAGTGAGTCGGCAGGGAAGGGCGAGCAGTACTTC. The encoded protein is CASSESAGKGEQYF.

V and J are TRBV5-1 and TRBJ2-3; 8 bases agree with TRBD1. The V segment lost 4 bases and the J segment 6 bases; nucleotides outside the gene matches: 13. The CDR3 is made up of 16 amino acids. CDR1 and CDR2 from the germline V gene are SGHRS and YFSETQ. The DNA for the CDR3 is TGCGCCAGCAGCCCCTCCGGGACAGGAGTTATGGATACGCAGTATTTT. Its translation: CASSPSGTGVMDTQYF.

A few counts support this clone. At the DNA level, this CDR3 is encoded by other sequences in the same sample as well. The V call is TRBV19, the J call TRBJ1-1, with D tentatively TRBD1 (5 bases). Trimming took off 5 bases at V and 1 base at J, with 8 bases between the two ends. The V gene's germline CDR1 is LNHDA and CDR2 SQIVND (reference sequence). The CDR3 runs to 13 residues. The CDR3 here is CASSLGQNTEAFF. The DNA of the CDR3 is TGTGCCAGTAGTCTCGGACAGAACACTGAAGCTTTCTTT. Based on the CDR3 plus reference TRBV19 and TRBJ1-1, the full variable domain is DGGITQSPKYLFRKEGQNVTLSCEQNLNHDAMYWYRQDPGQGLRLIYYSQIVNDFQKGDIAEGYSVSREKKESFPLTVTSAQKNPTAFYLCASSLGQNTEAFFGQGTRLTVV.

The chain recombines TRBV9 with TRBJ1-5; D not certain. This CDR3 is 13 amino acids long. Germline V lookup: CDR1 SGDLS, CDR2 YYNGEE. Deletions cut 0 bases from V and 7 bases from J, with 8 bases between. CDR3 residues: CASSVVSGQPQHF. CDR3 nucleotides: TGTGCCAGCAGCGTAGTGTCGGGACAGCCCCAGCATTTT. Variable domain in full (rest from reference TRBV9 and TRBJ1-5): DSGVTQTPKHLITATGQRVTLRCSPRSGDLSVYWYQQSLDQGLQFLIQYYNGEERAKGNILERFSAQQFPDLHSELNLSSLELGDSALYFCASSVVSGQPQHFGDGTRLSIL.

This chain links TRBV18 with TRBJ1-5; tentatively, D is TRBD1 (5 bases). The CDR3 is made up of 15 amino acids. The germline CDR1 and CDR2 sequences are KGHSH and LQKENI. Trimming removed 3 bases at V and 6 bases at J, with 15 bases between. Here the CDR3 reads CASSPRGSLGQPQHF. The CDR3 DNA sequence: TGTGCCAGCTCACCGAGGGGATCACTGGGTCAGCCCCAGCATTTT.

The chain couples TRBV6-1 to TRBJ2-1; the D gene is possibly TRBD2 (6 bases). V was cut by 6 bases and J by 0 bases, with 12 bases left in between. Germline CDR1 MNHNS, CDR2 SASEGT. The CDR3 length is 15 residues. CDR3 sequence: CASSPGLTSYNEQFF. CDR3 sequence (DNA): TGTGCCAGCAGCCCGGGACTGACCTCCTACAATGAGCAGTTCTTC.

The chain carries TRBV30 and TRBJ2-1, with TRBD1 identical over 7 bases. The CDR3 runs to 14 residues. Germline loops: CDR1 GTSNPN, CDR2 SVGIG (reference sequence). Unmatched junction bases numbered 6, after V lost 1 base and J lost 6 bases. CDR3 nucleotide sequence: TGTGCCTGGAGTGAGGGTGGGACAGTCAATGAGCAGTTCTTC. As protein: CAWSEGGTVNEQFF.